This T cell receptor (beta chain) derives from a study of shared clonotypes between healthy human individuals. Overall study results and limits: Donor scarcity curtailed the genetic and exposure-history diversity represented herein. Generally, naive subsets (rather than memory subsets) showed larger estimated richness.

Method: immunoSEQ multiplex PCR; TCRdb's copy keeps in-frame clones and lacks some. The sample holds about 590,000 clones; roughly 95% are singletons and the top ten take 0.1% to 0.11%. As to this clone: Its antigen is not known.

Germline CDR1 and CDR2: SNHLY and FYNNEI. This CDR3 contains 17 residues. Trimming cost V 4 bases and J 2 bases; bases outside gene matches: 5. Selected positively for CCR7 and CD45RO-negative, naive CD8 cells excluded terminally differentiated effector memory CD45RA+ cells. All of the donors resided in Nashville, Tennessee, and each was a Caucasian adult. The source material was naive CD8+ T cells sorted from blood. The chain employs TRBV2 and TRBJ2-1; TRBD2 agrees at 13 bases. The TCR sequence derives from a woman in her 30s in good health. The CDR3 bases are TGTGCCAGCAGTGTCGTGACTAGCGGGGGGACCTACAATGAGCAGTTCTTC. It specifies CASSVVTSGGTYNEQFF.